The present entry profiles one T cell receptor (beta chain) with its context. The V segment lost 6 bases and the J segment 8 bases; nucleotides outside the gene matches: 5. Per the germline V gene, CDR1 is LNHDA and CDR2 is SQIVND (reference sequence). This CDR3 comprises 14 residues. The primer mix had 60 Vbeta and 13 Jbeta primers. Produced via immunoSEQ multiplex PCR; TCRdb's table is partial and in-frame only. The data contain 190,000 or so clones, roughly 87% of them singletons. This record comes from a study of cytomegalovirus exposure and HLA in healthy donors. The specimen was PBMCs. The chain employs TRBV19 and TRBJ2-2, with 11 bases aligning to TRBD2. This sequence was found in a man aged 45-65 years in good health and CMV-seronegative. CDR3 nucleotides: TGTGCCAGTAGGACTAGCGGGACGGGGGGGGAGCTGTTTTTT. This encodes CASRTSGTGGELFF.